These T cell receptor beta chains were read from a single sample in a study of post-analysis software for immune sequencing data. TCRdb itself ran the PCR reads through MiXCR, one entry per CDR3 protein. The sample lists about 820,000 distinct CDR3 sequences, around 50% seen once, with under 6% in the top ten. The sample consisted of blood. The source of these receptors is a girl aged 5-17 years with multiple sclerosis. The CDR3 runs from the conserved cysteine through the conserved F or W. A D gene is named only where the DNA matches it firmly. The size field is filled for only some rows; it gives once, few, many or a size class.

TRBD1 few TRBJ1-2 TRBV7-2 CASSSLTGGNGYTF TGTGCCAGCAGCTCGTTGACAGGGGGCAATGGCTACACCTTC
NA few TRBJ2-7 TRBV25-1 CASSDRDTSYEQYF TGTGCCAGCAGTGACCGGGACACCTCCTACGAGCAGTACTTC
NA NA TRBJ2-3 TRBV5-1 CASSLGRGEDTQYF TGCGCCAGCAGCTTGGGACGCGGGGAAGATACGCAGTATTTT
NA NA TRBJ2-3 TRBV20-1 CSARATEGTQYF TGCAGTGCTAGAGCTACGGAGGGGACGCAGTATTTT
TRBD2 NA TRBJ2-3 TRBV5-4 CASSPGVAGVDTQYF TGTGCCAGCAGCCCCGGGGTAGCGGGAGTGGATACGCAGTATTTT
NA NA TRBJ1-6 TRBV12-3/TRBV12-4 CASTTNRWGLGSYNSPLHF TGTGCCAGCACTACAAATCGGTGGGGACTGGGCTCCTATAATTCACCCCTCCACTTT
NA NA TRBJ2-6 TRBV12-3/TRBV12-4 CASRSASGANVLTF TGTGCCAGCAGGTCAGCCTCTGGGGCCAACGTCCTGACTTTC
TRBD2 NA TRBJ2-7 TRBV12-3/TRBV12-4 CASSLLADYEQYF TGTGCCAGCAGTTTACTAGCGGACTACGAGCAGTACTTC
NA once TRBJ2-1 TRBV20-1 CSASRSRYEQFF TGCAGTGCTAGCCGCAGTAGGTATGAGCAGTTCTTC
NA few TRBJ2-1 TRBV7-3 CASSLIASAYNEQFF TGTGCCAGCAGCTTAATTGCTAGCGCTTACAATGAGCAGTTCTTC
TRBD2 NA TRBJ2-3 TRBV7-9 CASSLTASGATDTQYF TGTGCCAGCAGCTTAACGGCTAGCGGGGCCACAGATACGCAGTATTTT
TRBD1 NA TRBJ1-2 TRBV25-1 CASSRRDRFFNYGYTF TGTGCCAGCAGTCGCCGGGACAGGTTTTTCAACTATGGCTACACCTTC
TRBD2 NA TRBJ2-7 TRBV27 CASSLSRLAGLSYEQYF TGTGCCAGCAGTTTATCTAGGCTAGCGGGGCTCTCCTACGAGCAGTACTTC
NA once TRBJ2-3 TRBV29-1 CSVYIGTSTDTQYF TGCAGCGTTTATATCGGGACCTCCACAGATACGCAGTATTTT
TRBD1 NA TRBJ2-7 TRBV15 CATSRDPRTGGGHEQYF TGTGCCACCAGCAGAGATCCCCGGACAGGGGGCGGCCACGAGCAGTACTTC
TRBD1 few TRBJ1-5 TRBV12-3/TRBV12-4 CASSLALGGKRLPQHF TGTGCCAGCAGTTTAGCGTTAGGGGGCAAAAGACTGCCCCAGCATTTT
NA NA TRBJ2-1 TRBV3-1 CASSQDRGRLQFF TGTGCCAGCAGCCAAGATCGGGGTAGACTTCAGTTCTTC
NA few TRBJ2-3 TRBV7-2 CASSSGLSSTDTQYF TGTGCCAGCAGCTCCGGACTATCTAGCACAGATACGCAGTATTTT
NA NA TRBJ2-7 TRBV7-9 CASSLRRVVGSNEQYF TGTGCCAGCAGCTTGCGGAGGGTGGTGGGATCCAACGAGCAGTACTTC
NA NA TRBJ2-3 TRBV29-1 CSAGATASTDTQYF TGCAGCGCTGGGGCGACTGCTAGCACAGATACGCAGTATTTT
TRBD2 NA TRBJ2-1 TRBV6-1 CASSEPSGGPYNEQFF TGTGCCAGCAGTGAACCTAGCGGGGGACCCTACAATGAGCAGTTCTTC
NA NA TRBJ2-3 TRBV12-3/TRBV12-4 CASSFLGNSGDTQYF TGTGCCAGCAGTTTCCTGGGCAACTCCGGAGATACGCAGTATTTT
NA NA TRBJ1-4 TRBV28 CASRPSGPKAEKLFF TGTGCCAGCAGACCCTCCGGGCCAAAGGCTGAAAAACTGTTTTTT
TRBD1 NA TRBJ2-4 TRBV10-3 CAISPGQVGAKNIQYF TGTGCCATCAGCCCGGGACAGGTTGGAGCCAAAAACATTCAGTACTTC
TRBD2 NA TRBJ2-1 TRBV7-9 CASSLEASGNNEQFF TGTGCCAGCAGCTTAGAGGCTAGCGGGAACAATGAGCAGTTCTTC
NA NA TRBJ1-1 TRBV7-2 CASSETRYTEAFF TGTGCCAGCAGCGAAACACGGTACACTGAAGCTTTCTTT
TRBD1 few TRBJ2-1 TRBV15 CATSRDRGTYNEQFF TGTGCCACCAGCAGGGACAGGGGCACCTACAATGAGCAGTTCTTC